This T cell receptor (beta chain) was recorded in a study of T cell responses to AZD1222 COVID-19 vaccine. Study-wide background: Analyses pooled second doses at about 4 or about 12 weeks.

This clone was recorded a few times. Its antigen is still unknown. Generated by immunoSEQ multiplex PCR, the TCRdb table keeps only in-frame clones and is missing some. The sample contains 95,000 to 150,000 clones, approximately 86% of which appear only once. Study findings and constraints: Recipients of AZD1222 seropositive at baseline numbered only 5 or 6.

This CDR3 has 14 residues. V was pared by 7 bases and J by 5 bases, with 17 bases between. Germline CDR1 SNHLY, CDR2 FYNNEI. The J gene is TRBJ2-5, the V gene TRBV2; D assignment may be TRBD1 or TRBD2 (6 bases each). Sequencing used peripheral blood, obtained on day 0 of AZD1222 vaccination. The TCR originated in an adult in good health. The CDR3 spells CASKSPGARETQYF. Written as DNA, the CDR3 is TGTGCCAGCAAATCACCGGGGGCCAGGGAGACCCAGTACTTC.